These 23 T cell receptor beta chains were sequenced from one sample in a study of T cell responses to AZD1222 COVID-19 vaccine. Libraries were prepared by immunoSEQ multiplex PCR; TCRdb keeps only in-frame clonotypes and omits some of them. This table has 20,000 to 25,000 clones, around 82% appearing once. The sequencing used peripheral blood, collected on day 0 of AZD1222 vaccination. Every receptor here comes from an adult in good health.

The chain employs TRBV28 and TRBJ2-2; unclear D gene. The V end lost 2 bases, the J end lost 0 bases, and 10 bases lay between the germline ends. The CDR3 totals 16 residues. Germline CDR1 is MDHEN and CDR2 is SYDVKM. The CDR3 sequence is CASSLEAPANTGELFF. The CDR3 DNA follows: TGTGCCAGCAGTTTAGAGGCGCCCGCGAACACCGGGGAGCTGTTTTTT. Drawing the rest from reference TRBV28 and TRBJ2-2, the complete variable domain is DVKVTQSSRYLVKRTGEKVFLECVQDMDHENMFWYRQDPGLGLRLIYFSYDVKMKEKGDIPEGYSVSREKKERFSLILESASTNQTSMYLCASSLEAPANTGELFFGEGSRLTVL.

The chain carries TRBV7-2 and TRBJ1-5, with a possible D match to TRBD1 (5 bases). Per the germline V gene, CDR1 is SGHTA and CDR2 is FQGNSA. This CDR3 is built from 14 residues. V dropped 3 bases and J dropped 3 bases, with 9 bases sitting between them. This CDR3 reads CASSFGHTNQPQHF. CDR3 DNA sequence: TGTGCCAGCAGCTTCGGACATACCAATCAGCCCCAGCATTTT.

The CDR3 sequence: CAIGPGLAGETQYF. CDR3 bases: TGTGCCATCGGGCCGGGACTAGCGGGAGAGACCCAGTACTTC. The chain recombines TRBV10-3 with TRBJ2-5; 12 bases are shared with TRBD2. Per the germline V gene, CDR1 is ENHRY and CDR2 is SYGVKD. V was clipped by 8 bases and J by 4 bases; unmatched bases: 5. The CDR3 is made up of 14 amino acids.

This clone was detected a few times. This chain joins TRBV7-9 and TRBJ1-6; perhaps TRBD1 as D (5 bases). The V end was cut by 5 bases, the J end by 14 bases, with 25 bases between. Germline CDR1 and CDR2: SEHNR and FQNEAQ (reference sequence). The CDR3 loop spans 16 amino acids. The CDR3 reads CASSPQPGPLTVALHF. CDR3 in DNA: TGTGCCAGCAGCCCCCAACCGGGACCGCTGACCGTGGCCCTCCACTTT. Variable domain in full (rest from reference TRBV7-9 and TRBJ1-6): DTGVSQNPRHKITKRGQNVTFRCDPISEHNRLYWYRQTLGQGPEFLTYFQNEAQLEKSRLLSDRFSAERPKGSFSTLEIQRTEQGDSAMYLCASSPQPGPLTVALHFGNGTRLTVT.

The CDR3 region has the DNA TGTGCCAGCAGTTTCGGAGGGTCTGGGGCCAACGTCCTGACTTTC. Its protein is CASSFGGSGANVLTF. The chain joins TRBV27 to TRBJ2-6; D may be TRBD2 (6 bases). The ends were cut back, 3 bases at V and 1 base at J, with 7 bases in the middle. Germline V gene sequence: CDR1 MNHEY, CDR2 SMNVEV (reference sequence). This CDR3 is built from 15 residues.

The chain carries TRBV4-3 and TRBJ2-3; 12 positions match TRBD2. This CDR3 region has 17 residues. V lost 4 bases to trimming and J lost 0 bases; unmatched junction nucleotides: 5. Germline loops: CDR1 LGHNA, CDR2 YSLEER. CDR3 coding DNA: TGCGCCAGCAGCCTGGGGACTAGCGGGCCTAGCACAGATACGCAGTATTTT. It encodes CASSLGTSGPSTDTQYF.

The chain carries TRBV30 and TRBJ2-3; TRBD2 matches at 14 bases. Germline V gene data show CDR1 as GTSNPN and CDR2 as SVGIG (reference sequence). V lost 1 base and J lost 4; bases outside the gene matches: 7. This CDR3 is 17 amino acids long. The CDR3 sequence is CAWSEPGLAGGPDTQYF. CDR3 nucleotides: TGTGCCTGGAGTGAACCCGGACTAGCGGGGGGCCCAGATACGCAGTATTTT.

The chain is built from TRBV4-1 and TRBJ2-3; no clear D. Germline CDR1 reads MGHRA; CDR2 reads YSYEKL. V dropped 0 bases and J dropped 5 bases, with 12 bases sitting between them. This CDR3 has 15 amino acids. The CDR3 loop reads CASSQEGSMGDTQYF. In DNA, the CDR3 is TGCGCCAGCAGCCAAGAGGGCAGTATGGGAGATACGCAGTATTTT.

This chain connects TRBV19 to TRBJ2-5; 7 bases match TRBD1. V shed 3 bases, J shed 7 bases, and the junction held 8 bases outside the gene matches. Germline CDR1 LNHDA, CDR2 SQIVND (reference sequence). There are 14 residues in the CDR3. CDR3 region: CASSIHEGAGTQYF. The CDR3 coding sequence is TGTGCCAGTAGTATTCATGAGGGGGCAGGGACCCAGTACTTC.

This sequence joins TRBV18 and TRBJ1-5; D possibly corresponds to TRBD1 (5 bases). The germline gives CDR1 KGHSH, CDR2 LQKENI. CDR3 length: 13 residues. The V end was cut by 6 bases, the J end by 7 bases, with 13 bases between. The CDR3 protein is CASSPGREQPQHF. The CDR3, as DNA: TGTGCCAGCTCCCCCGGCAGGGAACAGCCCCAGCATTTT.

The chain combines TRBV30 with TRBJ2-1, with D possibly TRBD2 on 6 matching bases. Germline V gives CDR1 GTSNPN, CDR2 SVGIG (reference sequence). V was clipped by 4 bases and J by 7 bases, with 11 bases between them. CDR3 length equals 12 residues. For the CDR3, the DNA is TGTGCCTGGACTCCGGCGGGGAATGAGCAGTTCTTC. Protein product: CAWTPAGNEQFF.

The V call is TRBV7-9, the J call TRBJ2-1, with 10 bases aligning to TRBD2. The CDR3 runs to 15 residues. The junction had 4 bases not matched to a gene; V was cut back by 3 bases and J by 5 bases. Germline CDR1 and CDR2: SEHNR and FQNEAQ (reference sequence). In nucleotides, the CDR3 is TGTGCCAGCAGCTTTGGACTAGCGGATGACAATGAGCAGTTCTTC. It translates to CASSFGLADDNEQFF.

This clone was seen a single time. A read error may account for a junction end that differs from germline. The CDR3 spells CSVEEFTGPQDTQYF. The CDR3 DNA reads TGCAGCGTCGAAGAGTTTACAGGTCCACAAGATACGCAGTATTTT. J is TRBJ2-3 and V is TRBV29-1; D perhaps matches TRBD1 (5 bases). Germline CDR1 SQVTM, CDR2 ANQGSEA. The length of the CDR3 is 15 residues.

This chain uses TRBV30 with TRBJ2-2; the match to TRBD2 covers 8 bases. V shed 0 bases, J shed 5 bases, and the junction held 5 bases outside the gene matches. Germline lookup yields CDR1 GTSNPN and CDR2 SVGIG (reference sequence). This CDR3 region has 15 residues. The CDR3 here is CAWSVRAGVTGELFF. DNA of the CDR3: TGTGCCTGGAGTGTACGAGCGGGGGTTACCGGGGAGCTGTTTTTT.

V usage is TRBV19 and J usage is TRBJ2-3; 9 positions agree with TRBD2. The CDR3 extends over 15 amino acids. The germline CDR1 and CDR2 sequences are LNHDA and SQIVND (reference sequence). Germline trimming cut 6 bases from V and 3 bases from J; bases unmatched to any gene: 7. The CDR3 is CASRDSGSGTDTQYF. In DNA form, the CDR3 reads TGTGCCAGTAGGGATAGCGGGAGCGGGACAGATACGCAGTATTTT.

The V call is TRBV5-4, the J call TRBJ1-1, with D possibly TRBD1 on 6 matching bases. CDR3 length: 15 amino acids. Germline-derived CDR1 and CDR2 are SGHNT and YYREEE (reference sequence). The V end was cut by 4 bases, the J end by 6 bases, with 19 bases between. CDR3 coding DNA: TGTGCCAGCAGCCCGGACAGCCAGCCGGGAGCTGAAGCTTTCTTT. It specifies CASSPDSQPGAEAFF.

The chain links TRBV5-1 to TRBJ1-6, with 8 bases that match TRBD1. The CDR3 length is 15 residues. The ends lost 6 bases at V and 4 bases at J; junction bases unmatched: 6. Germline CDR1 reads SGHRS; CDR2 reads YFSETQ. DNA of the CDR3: TGCGCCAGCACTCTCGGACAGGGTTATAATTCACCCCTCCACTTT. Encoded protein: CASTLGQGYNSPLHF.

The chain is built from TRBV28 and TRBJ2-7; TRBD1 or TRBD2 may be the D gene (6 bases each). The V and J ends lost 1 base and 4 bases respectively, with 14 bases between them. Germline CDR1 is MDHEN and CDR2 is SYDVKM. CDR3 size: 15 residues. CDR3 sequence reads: CASSLYGGLSYEQYF. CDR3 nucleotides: TGTGCCAGCAGTTTATATGGGGGGCTTTCTTACGAGCAGTACTTC.

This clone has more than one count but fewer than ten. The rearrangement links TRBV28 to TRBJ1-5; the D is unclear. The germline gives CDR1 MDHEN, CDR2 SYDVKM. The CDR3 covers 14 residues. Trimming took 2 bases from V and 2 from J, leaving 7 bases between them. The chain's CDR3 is CASSLGWGNQPQHF. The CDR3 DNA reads TGTGCCAGCAGTTTAGGGTGGGGCAATCAGCCCCAGCATTTT.

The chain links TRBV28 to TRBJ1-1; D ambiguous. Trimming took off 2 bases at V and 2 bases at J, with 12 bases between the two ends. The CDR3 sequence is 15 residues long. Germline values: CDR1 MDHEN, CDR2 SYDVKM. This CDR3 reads CASSLLPEINTEAFF. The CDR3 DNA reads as TGTGCCAGCAGTTTACTGCCGGAGATAAACACTGAAGCTTTCTTT.

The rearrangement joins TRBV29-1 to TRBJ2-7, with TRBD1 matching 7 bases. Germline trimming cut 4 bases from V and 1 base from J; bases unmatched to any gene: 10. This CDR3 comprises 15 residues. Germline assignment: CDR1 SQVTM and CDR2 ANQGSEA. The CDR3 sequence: CSVVGQFTRSYEQYF. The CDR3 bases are TGCAGCGTTGTGGGACAGTTTACTAGATCCTACGAGCAGTACTTC.

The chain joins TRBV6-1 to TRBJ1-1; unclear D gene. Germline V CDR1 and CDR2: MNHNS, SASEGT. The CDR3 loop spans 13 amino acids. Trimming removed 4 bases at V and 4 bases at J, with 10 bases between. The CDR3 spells CASSGTMGTEAFF. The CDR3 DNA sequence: TGTGCCAGCAGTGGGACTATGGGCACTGAAGCTTTCTTT.

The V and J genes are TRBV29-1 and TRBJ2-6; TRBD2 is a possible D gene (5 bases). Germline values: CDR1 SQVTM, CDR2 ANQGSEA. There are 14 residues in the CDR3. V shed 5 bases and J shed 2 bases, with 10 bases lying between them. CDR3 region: CSVLGDTGANVLTF. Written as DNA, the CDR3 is TGCAGCGTTCTGGGAGACACTGGGGCCAACGTCCTGACTTTC. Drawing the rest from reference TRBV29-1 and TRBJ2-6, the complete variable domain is SAVISQKPSRDICQRGTSLTIQCQVDSQVTMMFWYRQQPGQSLTLIATANQGSEATYESGFVIDKFPISRPNLTFSTLTVSNMSPEDSSIYLCSVLGDTGANVLTFGAGSRLTVL.